A single T cell receptor (beta chain) is shown here with its context. Its antigen is undetermined. TCRdb re-called the 5' RACE reads through MiXCR, storing one row per CDR3 protein. The data hold around 200,000 distinct CDR3 sequences, with 25% to 35% observed a single time. V was shortened by 3 bases and J by 7 bases, with 12 bases between the two germline ends. The CDR3 sequence is 14 residues long. The V gene's germline CDR1 is MDHEN and CDR2 SYDVKM. The entry originates in a study of T-cell memory formation after mild COVID-19. Study summary: There were largely donor-specific TCR clusters.

Study results and caveats: Chiefly within CM and EM were the contracting CD4+ clones; CD8+ ones were within EMRA.

The origin of this receptor is an adult woman who had mild COVID-19 (a few samples of this study predate the infection). Cell type and time point are not known. The chain couples TRBV28 to TRBJ2-2; D is perhaps TRBD1 (6 bases). The sample consisted of PBMCs or a T cell subset sorted from them (not recorded which). The CDR3 DNA reads as TGTGCCAGCAGTTTCTGGACAGAAAACGGGGAGCTGTTTTTT. As protein: CASSFWTENGELFF.